The present T cell receptor (beta chain) was sequenced within a study of blood T cell repertoires in COVID-19. TCRdb keeps only in-frame clones here, not all; method: immunoSEQ multiplex PCR. The data hold around 140,000 clones, with around 81% observed a single time. The V gene lost 4 bases and the J gene lost 3 bases, with 7 bases spanning the gap. Germline CDR1 WSHSY, CDR2 SAAADI. This CDR3 is 12 amino acids long. The chain is built from TRBV10-2 and TRBJ2-7; D possibly corresponds to TRBD2 (6 bases). Sequencing was done on a sample of peripheral blood. The sequence came from a human donor in a cohort sampled during active COVID-19. The CDR3 is CASSVGGYEQYF. DNA of the CDR3: TGCGCCAGCAGTGTGGGGGGCTACGAGCAGTACTTC.